These 2 T cell receptor beta chains were all obtained from the same sample, sequenced in a study of blood T cells in healthy people across ages. Together with a sample-barcoded 5' primer, a J-beta primer mix was included in a second PCR lasting about 7 to 12 cycles. TCRdb independently ran MiXCR on the 5' RACE reads; one entry per CDR3 protein. This table has roughly 680,000 distinct CDR3 sequences, roughly 21% appearing once. Input material: blood. These receptors all come from a man aged 70-80 years in good health.

This clonotype has ten or more counts. The V and J genes are TRBV29-1 and TRBJ2-5; 11 nucleotides agree with TRBD2. Per the germline V gene, CDR1 is SQVTM and CDR2 is ANQGSEA. V gave up 3 bases and J gave up 2 bases; unmatched junction bases: 5. The CDR3 length is 15 residues. The CDR3 loop reads CSVDGLAGGQETQYF. CDR3 sequence (DNA): TGCAGCGTTGATGGGCTAGCGGGAGGACAAGAGACCCAGTACTTC.

This chain uses TRBV6-1 with TRBJ1-2; TRBD1 aligns across 7 bases. Trimming cost V 3 bases and J 0 bases; bases outside gene matches: 4. Germline loops: CDR1 MNHNS, CDR2 SASEGT. The CDR3 runs 15 residues. As DNA, the CDR3 is TGTGCCAGCAGTGACGGGGACAGCACTAACTATGGCTACACCTTC. Translated, it gives CASSDGDSTNYGYTF.